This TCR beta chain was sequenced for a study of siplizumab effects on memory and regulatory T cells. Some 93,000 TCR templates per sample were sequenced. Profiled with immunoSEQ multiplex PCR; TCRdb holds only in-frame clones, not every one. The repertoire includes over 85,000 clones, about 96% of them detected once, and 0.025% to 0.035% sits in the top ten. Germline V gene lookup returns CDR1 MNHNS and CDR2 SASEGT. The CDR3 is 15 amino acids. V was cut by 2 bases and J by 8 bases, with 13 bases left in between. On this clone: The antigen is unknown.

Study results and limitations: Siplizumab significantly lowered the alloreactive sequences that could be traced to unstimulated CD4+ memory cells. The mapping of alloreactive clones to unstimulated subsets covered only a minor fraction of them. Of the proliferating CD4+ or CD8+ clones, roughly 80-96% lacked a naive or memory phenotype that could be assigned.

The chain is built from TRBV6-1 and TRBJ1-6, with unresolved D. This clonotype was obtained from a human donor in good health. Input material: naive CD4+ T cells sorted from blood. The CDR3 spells CASSESASGDSPLHF. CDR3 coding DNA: TGTGCCAGCAGTGAATCGGCAAGTGGAGATTCACCCCTCCACTTT.